These T cell receptor beta chains were read from a single sample in a study of cytomegalovirus exposure and HLA in healthy donors. The protocol was immunoSEQ multiplex PCR, while the TCRdb copy is restricted to in-frame clones and leaves out a portion. Of under 200,000 clones in the sample, roughly 77% were seen once. Sequenced input: PBMCs. The receptors originated from a woman aged 25 to 39 in good health and CMV-seronegative. CDR3s include the opening cysteine and the closing phenylalanine or tryptophan. A D gene is named only where the DNA matches it firmly.

J: TRBJ1-2; D: TRBD1; V: TRBV5-1; CDR3: CASSLVAGGSYGYTF
J: TRBJ2-2; D: TRBD2; V: TRBV2; CDR3: CASSKRGLAANTGELFF
J: TRBJ1-4; D: TRBD1; V: TRBV28; CDR3: CASSPRDRGKEKLFF
J: TRBJ2-4; D: .; V: TRBV18; CDR3: CASSTGLENIQYF
J: TRBJ2-3; D: TRBD2; V: TRBV28; CDR3: CASSSSSKGLAGLTDTQYF
J: TRBJ1-1; D: .; V: TRBV7-9; CDR3: CASSHVQFLAFF
J: TRBJ2-3; D: TRBD1; V: TRBV28; CDR3: CASSLGQGGDTQYF
J: TRBJ2-5; D: .; V: TRBV9; CDR3: CASSVGPVQETQYF
J: TRBJ1-5; D: .; V: TRBV19; CDR3: CASSMVGVYQPQHF
J: TRBJ2-5; D: .; V: TRBV5-8; CDR3: CASSLLGGQETQYF
J: TRBJ2-5; D: TRBD2; V: TRBV4-1; CDR3: CASSHSGLAQRRAQETQYF
J: TRBJ1-1; D: .; V: TRBV5-5; CDR3: CASSLVAGPTEAFF
J: TRBJ1-5; D: TRBD1; V: TRBV6-6; CDR3: CASSRTGATNQPQHF
J: TRBJ2-7; D: TRBD1; V: TRBV10-3; CDR3: CAISERDRGGYEQYF
J: TRBJ1-3; D: .; V: TRBV6-5; CDR3: CASSTQGTGNTIYF
J: TRBJ1-2; D: .; V: TRBV29-1; CDR3: CSVETSTNYGYTF
J: TRBJ2-3; D: TRBD2; V: TRBV6-1; CDR3: CASRPSGRTDTQYF
J: TRBJ2-3; D: .; V: TRBV7-9; CDR3: CASSLSSSNTDTQYF
J: TRBJ2-1; D: .; V: TRBV18; CDR3: CASSPIVSYNEQFF
J: TRBJ1-4; D: .; V: TRBV13; CDR3: CASSLGGRRTNEKLFF
J: TRBJ1-1; D: .; V: TRBV11-2; CDR3: CASSLEIGSTEAFF
J: TRBJ2-7; D: TRBD1; V: TRBV28; CDR3: CASRIGQGGVYEQYF
J: TRBJ1-1; D: .; V: TRBV27; CDR3: CASSLTGVRSTEAFF
J: TRBJ1-2; D: TRBD1; V: TRBV18; CDR3: CASSPGTGTAIGNGYTF
J: TRBJ1-2; D: TRBD1; V: TRBV4-2; CDR3: CASSQAVDTGDSYGYTF
J: TRBJ2-7; D: .; V: TRBV28; CDR3: CASTPAEVSYEQYF
J: TRBJ2-4; D: TRBD2; V: TRBV30; CDR3: CAWSDRTSGKNIQYF
J: TRBJ2-2; D: TRBD2; V: TRBV30; CDR3: CAWRTSRSLTTGELFF
J: TRBJ1-5; D: .; V: TRBV7-8; CDR3: CASSLGGSLNNQPQHF
J: TRBJ2-3; D: .; V: TRBV5-1; CDR3: CASSSPHGLSTDTQYF
J: TRBJ2-7; D: .; V: TRBV6-5; CDR3: CASSYNPGSEQYF
J: TRBJ2-7; D: .; V: TRBV18; CDR3: CASSPPGAGLNEQYF
J: TRBJ2-4; D: .; V: TRBV5-1; CDR3: CASSLGQKNIQYF
J: TRBJ2-7; D: .; V: TRBV19; CDR3: CASSDEGYEQYF
J: TRBJ1-2; D: TRBD1; V: TRBV19; CDR3: CASSRLYLLGTGVNYGYTF
J: TRBJ2-3; D: .; V: TRBV18; CDR3: CASSAETDTQYF
J: TRBJ2-7; D: TRBD1; V: TRBV29-1; CDR3: CSRYRGLANSYEQYF
J: TRBJ2-1; D: TRBD2; V: TRBV4-1; CDR3: CASSQPSGTTHNEQFF
J: TRBJ1-1; D: .; V: TRBV19; CDR3: CASSTDRFNTEAFF
J: TRBJ1-2; D: TRBD1; V: TRBV5-1; CDR3: CASSPGGTNYGYTF
J: TRBJ2-6; D: .; V: TRBV4-2; CDR3: CASSQGVGVVGANVLTF
J: TRBJ2-7; D: TRBD2; V: TRBV19; CDR3: CASSTALAVSYEQYF
J: TRBJ2-2; D: .; V: TRBV5-1; CDR3: CASSLVPEGELFF
J: TRBJ2-7; D: .; V: TRBV9; CDR3: CASSVSRVRTEQYF
J: TRBJ2-7; D: .; V: TRBV28; CDR3: CASSAQGVSSYEQYF
J: TRBJ2-1; D: .; V: TRBV5-1; CDR3: CASSKGQGLQGREGNEQFF
J: TRBJ2-7; D: .; V: TRBV2; CDR3: CASGGGPEQYF
J: TRBJ1-3; D: .; V: TRBV7-7; CDR3: CASSLVDRSSTIYF
J: TRBJ2-2; D: .; V: TRBV7-9; CDR3: CASSLVSVTGELFF
J: TRBJ2-7; D: .; V: TRBV4-1; CDR3: CASSQVPAQGYEQYF
J: TRBJ2-1; D: TRBD2; V: TRBV30; CDR3: CAWRRTSGGSYNEQFF
J: TRBJ1-1; D: .; V: TRBV7-9; CDR3: CASSRTQGYTEAFF
J: TRBJ1-4; D: .; V: TRBV27; CDR3: CASRINDRGKLFF
J: TRBJ2-5; D: .; V: TRBV13; CDR3: CASSQQQSQETQYF
J: TRBJ1-3; D: .; V: TRBV28; CDR3: CASSPSTGLGNTIYF
J: TRBJ1-2; D: .; V: TRBV6-6; CDR3: CASSYGGNYGYTF
J: TRBJ1-1; D: .; V: TRBV2; CDR3: CASSEGRAPEAFF
J: TRBJ1-1; D: TRBD1; V: TRBV18; CDR3: CASSSRQGLNTEAFF
J: TRBJ2-7; D: .; V: TRBV7-9; CDR3: CASSVQGYEQYF
J: TRBJ1-2; D: .; V: TRBV5-1; CDR3: CASSPLGAVYGYTF